The 14 T cell receptor beta chains presented below share a single source sample, sequenced in a study of blood T cell repertoires in COVID-19. The assay was immunoSEQ multiplex PCR, and TCRdb's table has in-frame clones only and misses some. The sample lists fewer than 200,000 clones; about 83% were seen once. Specimen: peripheral blood. The source of these receptors is a man in his forties who had recovered from COVID-19.

The chain employs TRBV6-2 or TRBV6-3 and TRBJ2-7; the match to TRBD2 covers 13 bases. Germline CDR1 and CDR2: MNHEY and SVGEGT. The trim removed 6 bases at V and 5 bases at J, leaving 10 bases unmatched. The CDR3 is 16 residues long. CDR3 nucleotide sequence: TGTGCCAGCAGCCGCAGACTAGCGGGGGGTATCAACGAGCAGTACTTC. This encodes CASSRRLAGGINEQYF.

This chain uses TRBV19 with TRBJ2-4; TRBD2 is a possible D gene (5 bases). CDR1 is LNHDA, CDR2 SQIVND, per germline (reference sequence). Deletions cut 5 bases from V and 11 bases from J, with 13 bases between. The CDR3 contains 12 residues. CDR3 DNA: TGTGCCAGTAGTCCTCGGGCTAGCTTTCAGTACTTC. It is translated as CASSPRASFQYF.

V and J are TRBV6-2 or TRBV6-3 and TRBJ2-7; 8 nucleotides agree with TRBD1. Trimming at V came to 6 bases and at J to 2 bases, leaving 9 bases not matched to a gene. The CDR3 runs 15 residues. Germline-derived CDR1 and CDR2 are MNHEY and SVGEGT. The CDR3 bases are TGTGCCAGCAGCCCCCGGACAGGGCGTACCTACGAGCAGTACTTC. Encoded protein: CASSPRTGRTYEQYF.

This chain uses TRBV19 with TRBJ1-5; 7 bases align to TRBD1. The germline V gene has CDR1 LNHDA and CDR2 SQIVND (reference sequence). V was pared by 0 bases and J by 5 bases, with 4 bases of the junction left unmatched. The CDR3 contains 15 residues. The CDR3 region has the DNA TGTGCCAGTAGTATAGAAGGGACAGCCTATCAGCCCCAGCATTTT. Translated: CASSIEGTAYQPQHF.

In this sample, this clone turned up a few times. The V call is TRBV4-3, the J call TRBJ2-1; 7 bases line up with TRBD2. The CDR3 consists of 15 residues. V lost 3 bases, J lost 3 bases, and 5 bases stayed unmatched. Germline CDR1 and CDR2: LGHNA and YSLEER. In DNA form, the CDR3 reads TGCGCCAGCAGCCAGGGGGGAGGGAGCTACAATGAGCAGTTCTTC. Residues: CASSQGGGSYNEQFF.

The table lists this clone with a few counts. The rearrangement links TRBV4-3 to TRBJ2-2; D is ambiguous. Germline V CDR1 and CDR2: LGHNA, YSLEER. Trimming took off 0 bases at V and 4 bases at J, with 3 bases between the two ends. The CDR3 length is 13 residues. Here the CDR3 reads CASSQDRTGELFF. CDR3 nucleotides: TGCGCCAGCAGCCAAGATCGCACCGGGGAGCTGTTTTTT.

V usage is TRBV11-2 and J usage is TRBJ2-3; 8 bases map to TRBD1. This CDR3 is 13 amino acids long. Germline lookup yields CDR1 SGHAT and CDR2 FQNNGV. Trimming at V came to 9 bases and at J to 2 bases, leaving 4 bases not matched to a gene. CDR3 sequence reads: CASSGQVTDTQYF. CDR3 in DNA: TGTGCCAGTTCGGGACAGGTCACAGATACGCAGTATTTT.

This chain links TRBV7-9 with TRBJ1-4; D ambiguous. The germline V gene encodes CDR1 SEHNR and CDR2 FQNEAQ (reference sequence). V lost 2 bases, J lost 4 bases, and 11 bases lay in between. This CDR3 region has 15 residues. The CDR3 DNA reads TGTGCCAGCAGCTTACGCGCGGCATATAATGAAAAACTGTTTTTT. Its translation: CASSLRAAYNEKLFF.

This chain links TRBV10-3 with TRBJ2-7, with 7 positions matching TRBD2. Losses at the gene ends were 2 bases for V and 2 bases for J; bases not matched to a gene: 3. Germline lookup yields CDR1 ENHRY and CDR2 SYGVKD. The CDR3 runs 14 residues. CDR3 bases: TGTGCCATCAGTGAGGGCGGGGGAACCTACGAGCAGTACTTC. Protein product: CAISEGGGTYEQYF.

The chain has TRBV9 and TRBJ2-1; possible D gene TRBD1, 6 bases. CDR3 size: 14 residues. Trimming shortened V by 3 bases and J by 9 bases, and 16 bases separated the two germline ends. Germline CDR1 SGDLS, CDR2 YYNGEE. In nucleotides, the CDR3 is TGTGCCAGCAGCGCGTATAATGGGGGCAGTGAGCAGTTCTTC. The encoded protein is CASSAYNGGSEQFF.

The chain links TRBV7-9 to TRBJ1-1, with TRBD1 matching over 7 bases. V trimming: 1 base; J trimming: 5 bases; junction bases outside the gene matches: 1. CDR1 is SEHNR, CDR2 FQNEAQ, per germline (reference sequence). This CDR3 contains 13 residues. CDR3 DNA: TGTGCCAGCAGCTTAGACAGGGGAACTGAAGCTTTCTTT. This codes for CASSLDRGTEAFF.

This chain links TRBV28 with TRBJ1-2, with D perhaps TRBD1 (6 bases). V gave up 4 bases and J gave up 1 base, with 22 bases separating them. Germline CDR1 MDHEN, CDR2 SYDVKM. The length of the CDR3 is 18 residues. Here the CDR3 reads CASSSHGAGAGRNYGYTF. CDR3 in DNA: TGTGCCAGCAGTTCTCATGGGGCAGGGGCCGGTCGTAACTATGGCTACACCTTC.

The rearrangement joins TRBV10-3 to TRBJ1-2; D is unresolved. The CDR3 totals 13 residues. Trimming removed 0 bases from V and 11 bases from J, with 13 bases in between. Per the germline V gene, CDR1 is ENHRY and CDR2 is SYGVKD. CDR3 region: CAISESEGVRYTF. CDR3 DNA: TGTGCCATCAGTGAGTCAGAGGGTGTAAGATACACCTTC.

V usage is TRBV19 and J usage is TRBJ1-2, with D possibly matching TRBD1 (5 bases). Germline V gene data show CDR1 as LNHDA and CDR2 as SQIVND (reference sequence). The CDR3 consists of 15 residues. V lost 1 base and J 4 bases, leaving 13 bases between the germline ends. This CDR3 reads CASSIGWGEAYGYTF. DNA for the CDR3: TGTGCCAGTAGTATAGGGTGGGGCGAGGCCTATGGCTACACCTTC.